This T cell receptor (beta chain) was sequenced during a study of cytomegalovirus exposure and HLA in healthy donors. About this clone: The antigen is undetermined.

CDR1 is SEHNR and CDR2 is FQNEAQ in the germline V gene (reference sequence). There are 14 residues in the CDR3. V dropped 5 bases and J dropped 2; count of bases not matched to a gene: 4. Amplification used 60 Vbeta primers and 13 Jbeta primers. The method was immunoSEQ multiplex PCR; TCRdb's version includes in-frame clones alone and lacks a portion of them. The sample shows over 150,000 clones, approximately 84% of them seen only once. Overall study findings and caveats: Association of 15,000 to 20,000 TCR beta sequences with HLA alleles was found at 0.05 false discovery rate in a later analysis.

This TCR was sampled from a boy younger than 10 in good health and CMV-seronegative. Material: PBMCs. The rearrangement joins TRBV7-9 to TRBJ2-3; 7 positions agree with TRBD2. The CDR3 DNA is TGTGCCAGCAGCCTTAGCGGGTTCACAGATACGCAGTATTTT. Translation gives CASSLSGFTDTQYF.